A selection of T cell receptor beta chains follows, all from one sample in a study of cytomegalovirus exposure and HLA in healthy donors. The method was immunoSEQ multiplex PCR; TCRdb's version includes in-frame clones alone and lacks a portion of them. Of 150,000 to 200,000 clones listed, around 79% are singletons. The sample comprised PBMCs. The source of these receptors is a woman aged 45-65 years in good health and CMV-seronegative. CDR3s include the opening cysteine and the closing phenylalanine or tryptophan. A D gene is named only where the DNA matches it firmly. Rows give clone size only sometimes, using once, few, many, or a class for an expanded clone.

j_call d_call v_call clone_size cdr3_aa cdr3_nt
TRBJ2-7 - TRBV6-1 - CASSPDILDEQYF TGTGCCAGCAGTCCAGACATTCTGGACGAGCAGTACTTC
TRBJ2-5 TRBD2 TRBV5-1 - CASSLIPGLAGVETQYF TGCGCCAGCAGCTTAATTCCCGGACTAGCGGGGGTGGAGACCCAGTACTTC
TRBJ2-7 - TRBV5-1 - CASAAGSYEQYF TGCGCCAGCGCGGCGGGATCCTACGAGCAGTACTTC
TRBJ1-5 - TRBV5-5 - CASSGGTELQPQHF TGTGCCAGCAGCGGGGGGACGGAACTTCAGCCCCAGCATTTT
TRBJ2-3 TRBD2 TRBV11-2 - CASSFSRGSSGTTDTQYF TGTGCCAGCAGCTTCTCTCGCGGGAGTAGCGGGACCACAGATACGCAGTATTTT
TRBJ2-6 - TRBV28 - CASESGANVLTF TGTGCCAGCGAGTCTGGGGCCAACGTCCTGACTTTC
TRBJ1-2 TRBD1 TRBV29-1 once CSTRTGYGYGYTF TGCAGCACAAGGACAGGGTATGGCTATGGCTACACCTTC
TRBJ1-1 - TRBV2 - CASSSTGGNTEAFF TGTGCCAGCAGCTCTACGGGAGGGAACACTGAAGCTTTCTTT
TRBJ1-1 - TRBV2 - CASSDTLVEAFF TGTGCCAGCAGTGATACTTTGGTGGAAGCTTTCTTT
TRBJ2-1 TRBD2 TRBV4-3 - CASSQDRTRSGGAHEQFF TGCGCCAGCAGCCAGGATCGCACCCGTAGCGGGGGGGCACATGAGCAGTTCTTC
TRBJ1-2 TRBD1 TRBV5-4 few CASRSAGTAHGYTF TGTGCCAGCAGATCGGCCGGGACAGCGCATGGCTACACCTTC
TRBJ1-1 - TRBV7-9 - CASSPRGYTEAFF TGTGCCAGCAGCCCAAGGGGATACACTGAAGCTTTCTTT
TRBJ1-2 - TRBV5-1 - CASSLTGGNYGYTF TGCGCCAGCAGCTTGACCGGAGGGAACTATGGCTACACCTTC
TRBJ2-7 TRBD2 TRBV9 - CASSPQGLAGGRQYF TGTGCCAGCAGCCCACAGGGACTAGCGGGAGGGCGACAGTACTTC
TRBJ1-2 TRBD1 TRBV2 - CASRAGQIYGYTF TGTGCCAGCAGGGCGGGACAGATCTATGGCTACACCTTC
TRBJ2-7 - TRBV5-4 once CASSLVAGKGYEQYF TGTGCCAGCAGCTTGGTCGCAGGGAAGGGCTACGAGCAGTACTTC
TRBJ2-1 - TRBV21-1 - CASSKEGTSNEQFF TGTGCCAGCAGCAAAGAGGGGACTAGCAATGAGCAGTTCTTC
TRBJ1-3 - TRBV18 - CASSPTTVLSGNTIYF TGTGCCAGCTCACCAACGACAGTCCTTTCTGGAAACACCATATATTTT
TRBJ1-2 TRBD1 TRBV2 - CASSGDSPSWGYTF TGTGCCAGCAGCGGGGACAGCCCCTCGTGGGGCTACACCTTC
TRBJ1-1 - TRBV11-2 - CASSIRLQGNTEAFF TGTGCCAGCAGCATACGTCTACAGGGGAACACTGAAGCTTTCTTT
TRBJ2-7 - TRBV11-2 - CASSLDVADYEQYF TGTGCCAGCAGCTTAGATGTTGCGGACTACGAGCAGTACTTC
TRBJ1-1 - TRBV7-2 - CASSYAGGRMNTEAFF TGTGCCAGCAGCTACGCGGGGGGGAGAATGAACACTGAAGCTTTCTTT
TRBJ2-7 - TRBV2 - CASSEALRLGEQYF TGTGCCAGCAGTGAAGCGCTTCGGCTGGGCGAGCAGTACTTC
TRBJ2-3 - TRBV29-1 - CSVEGMSGWAADTQYF TGCAGCGTTGAGGGAATGAGCGGATGGGCGGCAGATACGCAGTATTTT
TRBJ2-3 TRBD2 TRBV5-4 - CASSLNGASGGADTQYF TGTGCCAGCAGCTTGAATGGGGCTAGCGGGGGGGCAGATACGCAGTATTTT
TRBJ2-1 TRBD2 TRBV11-1 - CASSLGGGYYNEQFF TGTGCCAGCAGCTTAGGCGGGGGGTACTACAATGAGCAGTTCTTC
TRBJ1-3 - TRBV28 - CASSGQPSGNTIYF TGTGCCAGCAGCGGACAGCCATCTGGAAACACCATATATTTT
TRBJ1-2 - TRBV30 - CAWSPDRYGYTF TGTGCCTGGAGTCCCGACAGATATGGCTACACCTTC
TRBJ1-1 - TRBV19 - CASTTNLQGSTEAFF TGTGCCAGTACCACAAACCTACAGGGTTCCACTGAAGCTTTCTTT